The clone carrying this T cell receptor (beta chain) showed up many times. Its specificity is unknown. Just one base apart from a much larger clone, this may be a read error. The data were taken from a study of prognosis after radiotherapy for stage I lung cancer. Study-wide findings and caveats: Between patients with and without metastases, TRBV and TRBJ gene usage reportedly differed.

Template was genomic DNA; TCR beta CDR3 amplified in two multiplex PCR rounds. The use of primers specific to each TRBV and TRBJ gene characterized first-round PCR. TCRdb recomputed calls from the multiplex PCR reads with MiXCR, one row per CDR3 protein. The repertoire includes under 20,000 distinct CDR3 sequences, approximately 46% of them detected once, and approximately 29% sits in the top ten. The CDR3 loop spans 12 amino acids. From germline, CDR1 is LNHDA and CDR2 SQIVND (reference sequence). The receptor comes from a donor aged 50 or older with non-small cell lung cancer. The gene calls are TRBV19 and TRBJ2-2, with unresolved D. The sequencing here drew on PBMCs, taken before or after stereotactic body radiation therapy (not recorded which). CDR3 loop: CASRMNAGELFF. DNA for the CDR3: TGTGCCAGCCGAATGAACGCCGGGGAGCTGTTTTTT.